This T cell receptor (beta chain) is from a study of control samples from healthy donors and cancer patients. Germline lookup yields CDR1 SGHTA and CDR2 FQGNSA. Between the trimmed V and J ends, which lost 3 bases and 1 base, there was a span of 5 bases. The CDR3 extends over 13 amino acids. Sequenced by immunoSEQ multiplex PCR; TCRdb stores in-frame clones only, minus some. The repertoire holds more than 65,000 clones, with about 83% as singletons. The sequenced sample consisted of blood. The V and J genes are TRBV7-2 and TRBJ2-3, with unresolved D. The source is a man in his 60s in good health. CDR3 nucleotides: TGTGCCAGCAGCTTCGGGCGCACAGATACGCAGTATTTT. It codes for CASSFGRTDTQYF.